This entry lists 28 T cell receptor beta chains sequenced from one sample in a study of CD8+CD57+ T cells in acquired aplastic anemia (dated by TCRdb to the late 2010s). Sequencing used an Illumina HiSeq 2000. TCR beta VDJ combination and CDR3 sequence profiling used genomic DNA as the template. TCRdb passed the public sequencing reads through fastp at Q25 and MiXCR, retaining productive beta sequences. Rows with one shared CDR3 protein collapse into an entry with the most common genes and DNA. This sample has a few hundred thousand distinct CDR3 sequences in its table, and about half of those were observed once. Of the sample, 20% falls within the top ten clones. Expansion of CD8+CD57+ cells had been shown by flow cytometry in the patients chosen for sequencing. Sequenced sample: sorted CD4+, CD8+, or CD8+CD57+ T cells (not recorded which) from PBMCs. The receptors derive from a human donor with aplastic anemia.

This clonotype was counted between two and nine times. The genes are TRBV12-3 or TRBV12-4 and TRBJ2-4; tentative D call: TRBD1 (5 bases). Trimming removed 1 base from V and 8 bases from J, with 9 bases in between. This CDR3 comprises 13 residues. CDR3 residues: CASSLDPRDIQYF. CDR3 nucleotide sequence: TGTGCCAGCAGTTTAGACCCCAGGGACATTCAGTACTTC.

CDR3 sequence: CAISEPLGGVNYGYTF. CDR3 in DNA: TGTGCCATCAGTGAGCCCCTTGGGGGTGTTAACTATGGCTACACCTTC. The V and J genes are TRBV10-3 and TRBJ1-2; TRBD1 is a possible D gene (5 bases). Germline V gives CDR1 ENHRY, CDR2 SYGVKD. The ends were cut back, 2 bases at V and 1 base at J, with 14 bases in the middle. The CDR3 sequence is 16 residues long.

As concerns this clonotype: This is likely a read error, given that the CDR3 carries no conserved phenylalanine or tryptophan at its end. This chain links TRBV19 with TRBJ2-7, with no clear D. The germline V gene encodes CDR1 LNHDA and CDR2 SQIVND (reference sequence). The CDR3 loop spans 12 amino acids. CDR3 bases: TGTGCCAGTGGACCTACTACCTACGGGCAGTACCTC. This gives the protein CASGPTTYGQYL.

This chain uses TRBV9 with TRBJ2-5; maybe TRBD1 (5 bases). Germline V CDR1 and CDR2: SGDLS, YYNGEE. With 0 bases removed from V and 5 bases from J, the gap between germline ends came to 11 bases. The CDR3 is 14 amino acids. For the CDR3, the DNA is TGTGCCAGCAGCGTAGCAGGGTCAGGGGAGACCCAGTACTTC. Protein product: CASSVAGSGETQYF. Using reference TRBV9 and TRBJ2-5 for the parts outside the CDR3, the full variable domain is DSGVTQTPKHLITATGQRVTLRCSPRSGDLSVYWYQQSLDQGLQFLIQYYNGEERAKGNILERFSAQQFPDLHSELNLSSLELGDSALYFCASSVAGSGETQYFGPGTRLLVL.

This chain links TRBV24-1 with TRBJ1-6; D remains unclear. Per germline, CDR1 KGHDR and CDR2 SFDVKD. V lost 1 base and J 8 bases, leaving 11 bases between the germline ends. The CDR3 runs 15 residues. The CDR3 region has the DNA TGTGCCACCAGTGATTTCCGACGGCAAGATTCACCCCTCCACTTT. Translating gives CATSDFRRQDSPLHF.

J is TRBJ1-6 and V is TRBV9, with 9 nucleotides matching TRBD1. CDR3 length: 18 residues. The trim removed 2 bases at V and 9 bases at J, leaving 15 bases unmatched. Germline-derived CDR1 and CDR2 are SGDLS and YYNGEE. The CDR3 coding sequence is TGTGCCAGCAGCGTGGGGGGGACAGGGATTTCACCGATTTCACCCCTCCACTTT. It yields the protein CASSVGGTGISPISPLHF.

This clonotype was seen ten or more times. The chain joins TRBV18 to TRBJ2-5, with D tentatively TRBD1 or TRBD2 (5 bases each). The CDR3 spans 14 residues. Deletions cut 3 bases from V and 7 bases from J, with 15 bases between. Looked up from germline, CDR1 is KGHSH and CDR2 is LQKENI. The CDR3, as DNA: TGTGCCAGCTCACCTCCGGGACCCGAGGGGACCCAGTACTTC. As protein: CASSPPGPEGTQYF. Filled out from reference TRBV18 and TRBJ2-5, the complete variable domain reads NAGVMQNPRHLVRRRGQEARLRCSPMKGHSHVYWYRQLPEEGLKFMVYLQKENIIDESGMPKERFSAEFPKEGPSILRIQQVVRGDSAAYFCASSPPGPEGTQYFGPGTRLLVL.

The rearrangement uses TRBV29-1 and TRBJ1-2, with 7 bases identical to TRBD1. CDR1 is SQVTM and CDR2 is ANQGSEA in the germline V gene. With 0 bases clipped from V and 4 bases from J, the junction kept 2 bases outside the gene matches. The CDR3 is 13 amino acids. For the CDR3, the DNA is TGCAGCGTTGAAGAGGGGGACAGCTATGGCTACACCTTC. As protein: CSVEEGDSYGYTF.

To note about this clonotype: The CDR3 end shows no conserved phenylalanine or tryptophan, and so a read error is likely. The limits of the CDR3 on the DNA are not certain, so only TCRdb's listed CDR3 is given. The chain combines TRBV4-2 with TRBJ1-6. Germline CDR1 is LGHNA and CDR2 is YNFKEQ. From its first to its last residue, the CDR3 has 11 amino acids. CDR3 loop: CASSQEFPGLV.

This clonotype was picked up a small number of times. The V call is TRBV27, the J call TRBJ2-7; possibly TRBD1 for D (7 bases). Germline CDR1 and CDR2: MNHEY and SMNVEV (reference sequence). CDR3 length equals 15 residues. V was shortened by 7 bases and J by 0 bases, with 16 bases between the two germline ends. The CDR3 DNA reads TGTGCCAGCACTCTCCCGGGGGACAGCTCCTACGAGCAGTACTTC. This translates into CASTLPGDSSYEQYF.

This clonotype was seen repeatedly, ten times or more. The chain joins TRBV7-3 to TRBJ2-5; D gene unclear. V was shortened by 1 base and J by 5 bases, with 8 bases between the two germline ends. The CDR3 is 13 residues long. The germline V gene encodes CDR1 SGHTA and CDR2 FQGTGA. Here the CDR3 reads CASSLNPGETQYF. CDR3 sequence (DNA): TGTGCCAGCAGCTTAAACCCTGGGGAGACCCAGTACTTC.

The J gene is TRBJ2-5, the V gene TRBV7-3, with a weak D call TRBD2 (6 bases). Per the germline V gene, CDR1 is SGHTA and CDR2 is FQGTGA. CDR3 length: 19 residues. V was clipped by 5 bases and J by 2 bases, with 27 bases between them. The CDR3 nucleotides are TGTGCCAGCAGCGTAGCGGACGGTGGGGCCGTTAAACTTCAAGAGACCCAGTACTTC. It is translated as CASSVADGGAVKLQETQYF.

CDR3 sequence (DNA): TGTGCCAGCAGCAAAGAAGACAGCTACGAGCAGTACTTC. Translation: CASSKEDSYEQYF. The genes are TRBV7-9 and TRBJ2-7, with D maybe TRBD1 (5 bases). V was cut by 5 bases and J by 3 bases, with 11 bases left in between. The CDR3 length is 13 residues. Germline V gene data show CDR1 as SEHNR and CDR2 as FQNEAQ (reference sequence).

This clonotype was recorded at least ten times. The chain has TRBV20-1 and TRBJ1-2, with D tentatively TRBD1 (5 bases). V lost 1 base to trimming and J lost 5 bases, with 11 bases between them. The CDR3 length is 13 residues. Germline assignment: CDR1 DFQATT and CDR2 SNEGSKA (reference sequence). CDR3 DNA: TGCAGTGCTAGAGTGGGGCAGTCATATGGCTACACCTTC. Amino acid sequence: CSARVGQSYGYTF.

The V gene is TRBV7-2, the J gene TRBJ1-1; 7 positions agree with TRBD1. Germline CDR1 and CDR2: SGHTA and FQGNSA. This CDR3 region has 11 residues. Trimming at V came to 5 bases and at J to 11 bases, leaving 5 bases not matched to a gene. CDR3: CASSRGQEAFF. The CDR3, as DNA: TGTGCCAGCAGCCGAGGACAGGAGGCTTTCTTT. Combining the CDR3 with reference TRBV7-2 and TRBJ1-1 gives the whole variable domain GAGVSQSPSNKVTEKGKDVELRCDPISGHTALYWYRQSLGQGLEFLIYFQGNSAPDKSGLPSDRFSAERTGGSVSTLTIQRTQQEDSAVYLCASSRGQEAFFGQGTRLTVV.

With regard to this clonotype: Since a much larger clone is just one base distant, this may be a read error. The chain joins TRBV6-5 to TRBJ1-3; 7 nucleotides agree with TRBD1. This CDR3 comprises 15 residues. Germline CDR1 and CDR2: MNHEY and SVGAGI. The CDR3: CASGYRTGVGNTIYF. CDR3 nucleotide sequence: TGTGCCAGCGGTTACCGGACAGGAGTAGGAAACACCATATATTTT.

The rearrangement joins TRBV7-4 to TRBJ2-7, with TRBD2 identical over 9 bases. This CDR3 comprises 19 residues. The germline V gene encodes CDR1 SGHVT and CDR2 SQSDAQ. Unmatched junction bases numbered 25, after V lost 8 bases and J lost 5 bases. The CDR3 sequence: CASPIGGATSGPPTHEQYF. CDR3 coding DNA: TGTGCCAGCCCCATAGGGGGGGCGACTAGCGGCCCTCCCACCCACGAGCAGTACTTC.

This clonotype showed up many times. V and J are TRBV20-1 and TRBJ1-6; no firm D call. CDR3 length equals 15 residues. Germline V gives CDR1 DFQATT, CDR2 SNEGSKA (reference sequence). Deletions cut 4 bases from V and 0 bases from J, with 10 bases between. The CDR3 region is CSAIVVSSYNSPLHF. The DNA of the CDR3 is TGCAGTGCTATAGTGGTGAGCTCCTATAATTCACCCCTCCACTTT.

The rearrangement joins TRBV2 to TRBJ1-4; D perhaps matches TRBD1 (6 bases). V was trimmed by 3 bases and J by 7 bases, leaving 12 bases between them. The CDR3 runs 14 residues. Per germline, CDR1 SNHLY and CDR2 FYNNEI. CDR3 in amino acids: CASSEDYRVEKLFF. In nucleotides, the CDR3 is TGTGCCAGCAGTGAGGACTACAGGGTTGAAAAACTGTTTTTT.

The rearrangement uses TRBV9 and TRBJ2-5; 10 nucleotides line up with TRBD1. In germline, CDR1 is SGDLS, CDR2 YYNGEE. The CDR3 length is 18 residues. V was clipped by 7 bases and J by 2 bases; unmatched bases: 17. CDR3 amino acids: CASSPDRDRGALQETQYF. The CDR3, as DNA: TGTGCCAGCTCACCAGATCGGGACAGGGGTGCGCTTCAAGAGACCCAGTACTTC. Based on the CDR3 plus reference TRBV9 and TRBJ2-5, the full variable domain is DSGVTQTPKHLITATGQRVTLRCSPRSGDLSVYWYQQSLDQGLQFLIQYYNGEERAKGNILERFSAQQFPDLHSELNLSSLELGDSALYFCASSPDRDRGALQETQYFGPGTRLLVL.

This clonotype was seen ten or more times. The chain recombines TRBV20-1 with TRBJ2-1; weak D call: TRBD1 (6 bases). CDR3 length: 13 residues. Germline V gene sequence: CDR1 DFQATT, CDR2 SNEGSKA (reference sequence). In DNA, the CDR3 is TGCAGATCCGGACAGTCGGGCTACAATGAGCAGTTCTTC. This gives the protein CRSGQSGYNEQFF.

This clonotype has at least ten counts. The chain has TRBV6-2 or TRBV6-3 and TRBJ1-4, with D hard to call. With 5 bases removed from V and 0 bases from J, the gap between germline ends came to 4 bases. CDR3 length: 13 amino acids. The V gene's germline CDR1 is MNHEY and CDR2 SVGEGT. The CDR3 spells CASSSATNEKLFF. In nucleotides, the CDR3 is TGTGCCAGCAGTAGTGCAACTAATGAAAAACTGTTTTTT.

CDR3 nucleotides: TGTGCCAGCAGCGAGGCGAGGAGAGCCAAAAACATTCAGTACTTC. Protein: CASSEARRAKNIQYF. The rearrangement joins TRBV4-2 to TRBJ2-4, with D uncertain. The V gene lost 5 bases and the J gene lost 0 bases, with 11 bases spanning the gap. CDR1 and CDR2 (germline): LGHNA, YNFKEQ. This CDR3 is built from 15 residues.

The chain has TRBV20-1 and TRBJ1-5; D gene ambiguous. Germline V gene lookup returns CDR1 DFQATT and CDR2 SNEGSKA (reference sequence). V lost 3 bases and J 3 bases, leaving 9 bases between the germline ends. This CDR3 has 13 amino acids. The CDR3 nucleotides read TGCAGTGCTAGGGGCGGGGTCAATCAGCCCCAGCATTTT. It translates to CSARGGVNQPQHF.

The chain couples TRBV29-1 to TRBJ2-1; 11 nucleotides line up with TRBD1. Germline loops: CDR1 SQVTM, CDR2 ANQGSEA. The CDR3 spans 13 residues. Trimming took 6 bases from V and 9 from J; bases not matched to a gene: 7. Written as DNA, the CDR3 is TGCAGCGTGGACAGGGGGCAGATTACTGAGCAGTTCTTC. This encodes CSVDRGQITEQFF.

J is TRBJ2-1 and V is TRBV9, with 7 positions matching TRBD1. The CDR3 totals 16 residues. V was clipped by 3 bases and J by 0 bases; unmatched bases: 6. Germline values: CDR1 SGDLS, CDR2 YYNGEE. CDR3 sequence: CASSAPTGYSYNEQFF. As DNA, the CDR3 is TGTGCCAGCAGCGCACCGACAGGGTACTCCTACAATGAGCAGTTCTTC. Using reference TRBV9 and TRBJ2-1 for the parts outside the CDR3, the full variable domain is DSGVTQTPKHLITATGQRVTLRCSPRSGDLSVYWYQQSLDQGLQFLIQYYNGEERAKGNILERFSAQQFPDLHSELNLSSLELGDSALYFCASSAPTGYSYNEQFFGPGTRLTVL.

This clonotype was observed at least ten times. This rearrangement joins TRBV20-1 to TRBJ1-5; TRBD1 aligns across 9 bases. Trimming removed 3 bases from V and 5 bases from J; junction bases left unmatched: 11. CDR3 length: 16 residues. CDR1 is DFQATT and CDR2 is SNEGSKA in the germline V gene (reference sequence). CDR3 sequence (DNA): TGCAGTGCTAGTTTTCTCAGGGACAGGGATGATCAGCCCCAGCATTTT. This gives the protein CSASFLRDRDDQPQHF.

The rearrangement joins TRBV7-9 to TRBJ1-5; D gene uncertain. The CDR3 totals 15 residues. The V gene lost 5 bases and the J gene lost 1 base, with 12 bases spanning the gap. In germline, CDR1 is SEHNR, CDR2 FQNEAQ (reference sequence). The CDR3 sequence is CASSQSGFSNQPQHF. Written as DNA, the CDR3 is TGTGCCAGCAGCCAGTCCGGGTTCAGCAATCAGCCCCAGCATTTT.